This TCR beta chain was sequenced during a study of cytomegalovirus exposure and HLA in healthy donors. Concerning this clone itself: As yet, its antigen is unknown.

Here immunoSEQ multiplex PCR was the method, and the copy in TCRdb shows in-frame clones only, minus some. The sample holds some 140,000 clones, approximately 86% seen once. Overall study findings and caveats: Reportedly, cytomegalovirus status was diagnosed with high sensitivity and specificity.

The CDR3 is made up of 16 amino acids. The V gene end was trimmed by 5 bases and the J gene end by 6 bases; junction bases not matched to a gene: 11. Germline V gives CDR1 MGHRA, CDR2 YSYEKL. This sequence originates from a man aged 18 to 29 in good health and CMV-seropositive. V usage is TRBV4-1 and J usage is TRBJ1-5, with TRBD1 matching 9 bases. Sequenced material: PBMCs. The CDR3 sequence: CASSAPNRGQVQPQHF. The CDR3 DNA follows: TGCGCCAGCAGCGCGCCCAACAGGGGGCAGGTTCAGCCCCAGCATTTT.